This is a list of T cell receptor beta chains from one sample in a study of blood T cell repertoires in COVID-19. Repertoires were generated with immunoSEQ multiplex PCR, while TCRdb's copy carries only in-frame clones and drops some. The data show around 190,000 clones, 80% seen once. Input material: peripheral blood. All receptors come from a man in his sixties with acute or convalescent COVID-19. CDR3s include the opening cysteine and the closing phenylalanine or tryptophan. The D gene is left open where the match is weak. The size entry is marked missing in some rows and otherwise reads once, few, many or a size class.

>-|TRBV27|TRBD2|TRBJ2-1
CASSFGTSGSRNEQFF
TGTGCCAGCAGTTTCGGGACTAGCGGGAGCAGGAATGAGCAGTTCTTC
>-|TRBV24-1|TRBD2|TRBJ2-1
CATSDPGLADYNEQFF
TGTGCCACCAGTGATCCAGGACTAGCGGACTACAATGAGCAGTTCTTC
>-|TRBV5-1|TRBD1|TRBJ2-5
CASSLAFGTVKETQYF
TGCGCCAGCAGCTTGGCCTTCGGGACAGTTAAAGAGACCCAGTACTTC
>few|TRBV7-7|-|TRBJ2-2
CASSLVYTGELFF
TGTGCCAGCAGCTTAGTCTACACCGGGGAGCTGTTTTTT
>-|TRBV9|-|TRBJ2-1
CASSVAFNNEQFF
TGTGCCAGCAGCGTAGCTTTTAACAATGAGCAGTTCTTC
>-|TRBV3-1/TRBV3-2|-|TRBJ1-3
CASSPTGQLGNTIYF
TGTGCCAGCAGCCCTACCGGACAGCTAGGAAACACCATATATTTT
>-|TRBV30|TRBD1|TRBJ2-1
CAWSLRGQGYYNEQFF
TGTGCCTGGAGCTTGAGGGGACAGGGATACTACAATGAGCAGTTCTTC
>-|TRBV4-1|TRBD2|TRBJ2-2
CASSLTTTGLAGVQTGELFF
TGCGCCAGCAGCCTCACGACTACGGGACTAGCGGGAGTACAGACCGGGGAGCTGTTTTTT
>-|TRBV9|-|TRBJ1-2
CASSVDGGAGGYTF
TGTGCCAGCAGCGTAGACGGGGGGGCTGGTGGCTACACCTTC
>few|TRBV19|-|TRBJ1-3
CASSIGDTLGNTIYF
TGTGCCAGTAGTATAGGAGACACCCTGGGAAACACCATATATTTT
>-|TRBV10-3|TRBD2|TRBJ2-1
CAIGAGVSGNEQFF
TGTGCCATCGGGGCGGGAGTCTCGGGCAATGAGCAGTTCTTC
>once|TRBV6-5|TRBD1|TRBJ1-4
CASSSVTGGGEKLFF
TGTGCCAGCAGCTCCGTCACAGGGGGAGGTGAAAAACTGTTTTTT
>-|TRBV5-1|-|TRBJ2-3
CASVLGQGTDTQYF
TGCGCCAGCGTTCTGGGCCAAGGCACAGATACGCAGTATTTT
>-|TRBV15|-|TRBJ2-2
CATSRDVYNGELFF
TGTGCCACCAGCAGAGATGTTTACAACGGGGAGCTGTTTTTT
>-|TRBV20-1|-|TRBJ1-2
CSASIPHSNYGYTF
TGCAGTGCTAGTATACCCCACAGTAACTATGGCTACACCTTC
>-|TRBV11-2|-|TRBJ2-5
CASSRGLAQETQYF
TGTGCCAGCAGCCGGGGACTGGCACAAGAGACCCAGTACTTC
>-|TRBV29-1|-|TRBJ1-1
CSVEGRGTEAFF
TGCAGCGTTGAGGGCCGGGGCACTGAAGCTTTCTTT
>-|TRBV12-1|-|TRBJ1-3
CASSFGRGRGNTIYF
TGTGCCAGCAGCTTTGGCAGGGGGCGAGGAAACACCATATATTTT
>once|TRBV7-7|-|TRBJ1-5
CASSSGVNQPQHF
TGTGCCAGCAGCTCGGGGGTCAATCAGCCCCAGCATTTT
>few|TRBV7-6|-|TRBJ1-5
CASSLVAESNQPQHF
TGTGCCAGCAGCTTAGTCGCGGAGAGCAATCAGCCCCAGCATTTT
>-|TRBV2|-|TRBJ1-5
CASSRESLPGEPQHF
TGTGCCAGCAGTCGTGAATCACTCCCGGGGGAGCCCCAGCATTTT
>once|TRBV14|TRBD1|TRBJ2-7
CAKGQGAYEQYF
TGTGCCAAGGGACAGGGGGCCTACGAGCAGTACTTC
>-|TRBV7-6|TRBD1|TRBJ1-1
CASSVLQGADTEAFF
TGTGCCAGCAGCGTTCTACAGGGGGCAGACACTGAAGCTTTCTTT
>-|TRBV4-3|-|TRBJ1-1
CASSQAGTAEAFF
TGCGCCAGCAGCCAAGCCGGGACTGCGGAGGCTTTCTTT
>few|TRBV29-1|-|TRBJ1-2
CSVERDSYGYTF
TGCAGCGTTGAGCGAGACTCTTATGGCTACACCTTC
>-|TRBV6-1|TRBD2|TRBJ2-1
CASSERPSGVVDNEQFF
TGTGCCAGCAGTGAGCGGCCTAGCGGGGTGGTGGACAATGAGCAGTTCTTC
>-|TRBV9|-|TRBJ2-2
CASSVPGHQNTGELFF
TGTGCCAGCAGCGTGCCGGGACACCAGAACACCGGGGAGCTGTTTTTT
>once|TRBV6-5|-|TRBJ1-1
CASSYQGFGNTEAFF
TGTGCCAGCAGTTATCAGGGATTCGGGAACACTGAAGCTTTCTTT
>once|TRBV18|TRBD1|TRBJ2-7
CASSPPLGQAYEQYF
TGTGCCAGCTCACCACCTCTCGGACAGGCCTACGAGCAGTACTTC